This T cell receptor (beta chain) was retrieved from a study of CD8 T cells in ankylosing spondylitis. Germline lookup yields CDR1 DFQATT and CDR2 SNEGSKA (reference sequence). The trim removed 5 bases at V and 8 bases at J, leaving 12 bases unmatched. This CDR3 spans 15 amino acids. This clonotype has only a few counts. Each CDR3 protein is one row after TCRdb ran MiXCR on the 5' RACE reads. The sample has 85,000 to 90,000 distinct CDR3 sequences; around 27% are singletons. The clonotype originates from a male donor with ankylosing spondylitis or in good health (not recorded which). Sequenced material: blood, either unsorted or a sorted T cell fraction (not recorded which). The chain joins TRBV20-1 to TRBJ2-1; 10 nucleotides match TRBD2. The CDR3 reads CSAGGIAGGGHEQFF. Written as DNA, the CDR3 is TGCAGTGCTGGCGGGATAGCGGGGGGCGGACATGAGCAGTTCTTC.